There are a few counts of the clone carrying this TCR beta chain. No antigen is known for it. The data belong to a study of T-cell reconstitution after alpha-beta-depleted transplantation in children. The study, taken as a whole, reports: From surviving recipient T cells and thymic progenitors came the high day-60 TCRbeta diversity observed in some patients.

Using unique molecular identifiers, the investigators prepared the TCRbeta library. TCRdb used MiXCR to reprocess the PCR reads, holding one entry per CDR3 protein. The profile shows 97,000 or so distinct CDR3 sequences, 5% to 6% of them singletons. From germline, CDR1 is MNHNY and CDR2 SVGAGI (reference sequence). The CDR3 totals 12 residues. The ends lost 4 bases at V and 7 bases at J; junction bases unmatched: 3. The chain links TRBV6-6 to TRBJ1-2, with TRBD1 matching over 7 bases. The TCR was taken from a female patient younger than 10 who had a stem cell transplant for Fanconi anemia, so the T cells may come from the graft donor. The sample here was PBMCs, mostly from graft donor cells, taken 60 days after TCRalphabeta/CD19-depleted stem cell transplant. The CDR3, as DNA: TGTGCCAGCAGTTCTAACAGGGGTGGCTACACCTTC. Translation: CASSSNRGGYTF.